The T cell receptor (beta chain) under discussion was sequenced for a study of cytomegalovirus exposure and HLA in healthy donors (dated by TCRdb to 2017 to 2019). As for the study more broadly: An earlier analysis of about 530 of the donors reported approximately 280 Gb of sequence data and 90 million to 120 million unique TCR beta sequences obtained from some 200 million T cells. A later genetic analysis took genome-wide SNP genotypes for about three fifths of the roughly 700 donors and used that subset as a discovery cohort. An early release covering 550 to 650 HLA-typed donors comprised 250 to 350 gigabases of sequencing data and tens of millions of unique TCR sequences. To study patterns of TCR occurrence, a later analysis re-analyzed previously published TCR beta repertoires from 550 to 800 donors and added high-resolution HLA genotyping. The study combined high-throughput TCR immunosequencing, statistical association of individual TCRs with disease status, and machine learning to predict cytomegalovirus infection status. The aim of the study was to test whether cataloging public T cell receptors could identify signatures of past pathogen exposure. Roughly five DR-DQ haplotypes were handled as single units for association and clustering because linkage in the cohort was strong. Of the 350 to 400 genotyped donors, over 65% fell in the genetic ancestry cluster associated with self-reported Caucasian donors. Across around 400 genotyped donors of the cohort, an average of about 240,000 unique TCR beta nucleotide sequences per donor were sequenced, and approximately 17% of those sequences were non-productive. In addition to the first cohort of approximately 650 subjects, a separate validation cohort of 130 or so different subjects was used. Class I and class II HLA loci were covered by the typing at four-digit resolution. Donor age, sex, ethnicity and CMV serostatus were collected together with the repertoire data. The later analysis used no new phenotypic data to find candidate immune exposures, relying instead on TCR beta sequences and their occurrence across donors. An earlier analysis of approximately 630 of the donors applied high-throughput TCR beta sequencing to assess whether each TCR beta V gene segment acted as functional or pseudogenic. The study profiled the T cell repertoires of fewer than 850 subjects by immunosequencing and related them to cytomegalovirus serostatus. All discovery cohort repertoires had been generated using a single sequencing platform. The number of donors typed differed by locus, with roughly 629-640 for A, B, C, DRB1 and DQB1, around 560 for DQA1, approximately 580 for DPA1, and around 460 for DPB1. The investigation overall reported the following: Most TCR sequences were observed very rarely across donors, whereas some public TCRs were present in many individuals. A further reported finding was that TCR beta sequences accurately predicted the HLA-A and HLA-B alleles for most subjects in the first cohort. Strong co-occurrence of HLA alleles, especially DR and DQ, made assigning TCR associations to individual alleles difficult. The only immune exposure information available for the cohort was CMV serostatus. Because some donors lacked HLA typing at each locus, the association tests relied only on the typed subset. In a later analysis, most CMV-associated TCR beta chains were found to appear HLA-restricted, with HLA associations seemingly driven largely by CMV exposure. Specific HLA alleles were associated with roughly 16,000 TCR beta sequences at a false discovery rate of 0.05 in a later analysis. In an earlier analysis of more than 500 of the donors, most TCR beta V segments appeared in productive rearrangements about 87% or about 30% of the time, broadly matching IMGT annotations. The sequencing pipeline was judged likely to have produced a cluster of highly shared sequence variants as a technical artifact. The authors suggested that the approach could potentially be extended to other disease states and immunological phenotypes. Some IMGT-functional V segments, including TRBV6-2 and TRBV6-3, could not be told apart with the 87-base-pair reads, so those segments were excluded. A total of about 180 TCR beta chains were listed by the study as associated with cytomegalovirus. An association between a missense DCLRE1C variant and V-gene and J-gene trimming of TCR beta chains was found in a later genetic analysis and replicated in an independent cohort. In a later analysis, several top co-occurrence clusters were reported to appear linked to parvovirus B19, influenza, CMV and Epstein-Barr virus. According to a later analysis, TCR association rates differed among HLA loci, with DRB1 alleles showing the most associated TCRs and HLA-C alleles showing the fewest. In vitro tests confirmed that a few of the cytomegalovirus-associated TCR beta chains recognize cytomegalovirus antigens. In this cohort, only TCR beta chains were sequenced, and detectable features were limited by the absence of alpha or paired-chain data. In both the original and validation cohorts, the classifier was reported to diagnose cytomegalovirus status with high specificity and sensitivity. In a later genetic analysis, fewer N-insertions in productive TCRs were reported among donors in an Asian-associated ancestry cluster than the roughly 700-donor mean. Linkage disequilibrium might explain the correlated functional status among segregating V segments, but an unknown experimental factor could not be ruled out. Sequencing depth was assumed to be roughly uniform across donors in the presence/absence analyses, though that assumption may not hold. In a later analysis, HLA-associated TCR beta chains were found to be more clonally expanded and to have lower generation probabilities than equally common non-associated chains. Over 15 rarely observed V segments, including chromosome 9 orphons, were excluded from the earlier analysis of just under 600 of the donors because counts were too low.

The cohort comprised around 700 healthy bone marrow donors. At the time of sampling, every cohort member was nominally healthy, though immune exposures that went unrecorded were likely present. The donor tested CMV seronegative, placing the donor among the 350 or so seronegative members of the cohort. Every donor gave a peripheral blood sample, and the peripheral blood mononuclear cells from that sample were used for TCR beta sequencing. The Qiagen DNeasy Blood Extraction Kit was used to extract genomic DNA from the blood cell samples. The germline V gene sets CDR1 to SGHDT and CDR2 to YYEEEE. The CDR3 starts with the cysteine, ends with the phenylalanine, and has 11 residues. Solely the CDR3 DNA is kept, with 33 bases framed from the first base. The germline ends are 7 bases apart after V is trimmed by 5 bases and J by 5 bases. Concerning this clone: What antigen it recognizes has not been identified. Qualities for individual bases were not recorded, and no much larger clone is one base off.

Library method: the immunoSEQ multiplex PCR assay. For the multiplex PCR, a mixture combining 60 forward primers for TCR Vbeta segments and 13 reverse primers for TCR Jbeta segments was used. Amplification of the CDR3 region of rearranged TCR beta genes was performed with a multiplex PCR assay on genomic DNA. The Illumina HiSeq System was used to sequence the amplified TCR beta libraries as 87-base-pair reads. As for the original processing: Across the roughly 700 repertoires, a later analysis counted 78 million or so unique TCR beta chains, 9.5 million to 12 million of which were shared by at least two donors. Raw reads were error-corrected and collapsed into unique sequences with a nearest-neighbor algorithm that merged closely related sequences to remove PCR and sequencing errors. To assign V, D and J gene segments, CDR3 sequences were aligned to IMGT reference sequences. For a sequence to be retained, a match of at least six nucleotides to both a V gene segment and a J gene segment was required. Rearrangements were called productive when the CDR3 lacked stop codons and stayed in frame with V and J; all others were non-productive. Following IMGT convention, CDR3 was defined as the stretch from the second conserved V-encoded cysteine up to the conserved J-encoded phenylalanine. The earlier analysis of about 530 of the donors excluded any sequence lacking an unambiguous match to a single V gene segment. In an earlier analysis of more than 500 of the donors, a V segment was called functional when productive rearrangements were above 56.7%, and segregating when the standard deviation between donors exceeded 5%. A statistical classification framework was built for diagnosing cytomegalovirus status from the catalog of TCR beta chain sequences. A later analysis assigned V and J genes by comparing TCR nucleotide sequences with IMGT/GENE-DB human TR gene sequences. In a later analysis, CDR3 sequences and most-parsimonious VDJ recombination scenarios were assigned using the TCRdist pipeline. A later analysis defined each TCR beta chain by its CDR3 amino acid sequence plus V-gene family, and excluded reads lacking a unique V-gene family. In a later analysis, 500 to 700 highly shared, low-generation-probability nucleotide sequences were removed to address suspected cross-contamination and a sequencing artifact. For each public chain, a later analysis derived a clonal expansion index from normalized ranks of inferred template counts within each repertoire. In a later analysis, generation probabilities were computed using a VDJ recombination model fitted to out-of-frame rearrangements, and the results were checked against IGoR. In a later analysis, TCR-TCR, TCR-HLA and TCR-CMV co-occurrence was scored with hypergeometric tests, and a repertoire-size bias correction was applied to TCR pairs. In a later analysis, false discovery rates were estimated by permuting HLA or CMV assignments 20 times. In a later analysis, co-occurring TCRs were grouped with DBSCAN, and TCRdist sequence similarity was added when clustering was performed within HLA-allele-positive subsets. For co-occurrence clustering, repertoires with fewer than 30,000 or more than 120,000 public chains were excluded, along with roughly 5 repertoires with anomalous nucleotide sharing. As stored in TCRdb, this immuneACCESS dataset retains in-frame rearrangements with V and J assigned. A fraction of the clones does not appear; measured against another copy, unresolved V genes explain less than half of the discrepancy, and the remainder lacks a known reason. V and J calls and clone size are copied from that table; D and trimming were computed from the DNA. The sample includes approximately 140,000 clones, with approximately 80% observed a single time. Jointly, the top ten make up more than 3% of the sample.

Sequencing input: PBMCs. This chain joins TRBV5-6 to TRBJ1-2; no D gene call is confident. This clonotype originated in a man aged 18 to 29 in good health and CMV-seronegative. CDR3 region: CASSTVYGYTF. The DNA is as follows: TGTGCCAGCAGTACAGTATATGGCTACACCTTC.